This T cell receptor beta chain derives from a study of T cells in narcolepsy. Study-wide findings and caveats: Same-patient CSF and blood CD4+ T cell clonotypes included HCRT-specific and TRIB2-specific autoreactive ones.

Germline assignment: CDR1 MNHEY and CDR2 SVGAGI. The V gene end was trimmed by 2 bases and the J gene end by 0 bases; junction bases not matched to a gene: 0. The CDR3 is 16 amino acids. Clones were sequenced by immunoSEQ multiplex PCR, and TCRdb holds only the in-frame ones, with some missing. The sample yields 25,000 to 40,000 clones, 75% to 90% seen once. Comment on this clone: Its antigen is currently unknown.

Sequencing was carried out using CD45RA- memory CD4+ T cells from PBMCs. The TCR was taken from a human donor with narcolepsy. The J gene is TRBJ2-1, the V gene TRBV6-5; 11 bases map to TRBD2. CDR3 protein: CASSYGTSGSYNEQFF. The CDR3 DNA sequence: TGTGCCAGCAGTTACGGGACTAGCGGCTCCTACAATGAGCAGTTCTTC.